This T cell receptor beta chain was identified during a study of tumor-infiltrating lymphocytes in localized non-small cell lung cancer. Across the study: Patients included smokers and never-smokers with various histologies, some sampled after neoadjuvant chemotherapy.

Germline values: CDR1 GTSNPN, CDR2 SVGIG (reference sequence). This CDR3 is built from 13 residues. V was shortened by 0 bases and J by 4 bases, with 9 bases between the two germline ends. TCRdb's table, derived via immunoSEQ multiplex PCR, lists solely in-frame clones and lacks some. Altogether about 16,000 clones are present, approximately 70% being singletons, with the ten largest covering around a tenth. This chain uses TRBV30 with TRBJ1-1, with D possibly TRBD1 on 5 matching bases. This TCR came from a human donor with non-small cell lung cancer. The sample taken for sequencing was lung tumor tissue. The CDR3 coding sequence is TGTGCCTGGAGTGTAGTCGGGGGCACTGAAGCTTTCTTT. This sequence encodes CAWSVVGGTEAFF.